Included here is one T cell receptor (beta chain) sequence, with context. V shed 7 bases and J 5 bases; nucleotides not matched to a gene: 10. Per germline, CDR1 SQVTM and CDR2 ANQGSEA. The CDR3 consists of 13 residues. This sample stems from a study of CD8+ T cells in alopecia areata. Extracted RNA was reverse transcribed into cDNA, the sequencing template. Sequencing was performed with immunoSEQ multiplex PCR; in TCRdb, only in-frame clones are kept and a portion is missing. The data show 120,000 or so clones, approximately 47% seen once. Source material: NKG2D-low CD8+ T cells sorted from blood. The V gene is TRBV29-1, the J gene TRBJ2-7, with TRBD1 identical over 8 bases. This TCR was recovered from a human donor with alopecia areata. The CDR3 DNA sequence: TGCAGCGCCCTGACAGGGGAGAGGAACGAGCAGTACTTC. It is translated as CSALTGERNEQYF.